These T cell receptor beta chains were read from a single sample in a study of control samples from healthy donors and cancer patients. TCRdb keeps only in-frame clones here, not all; method: immunoSEQ multiplex PCR. The data hold about 120,000 clones, with roughly 87% observed a single time. Sequencing used blood. These receptors came from a man between 18 and 29 years old in good health. Both conserved end residues are part of each CDR3. A D gene is named only where the DNA matches it firmly. Clone size, where shown, is once, few, many, or a class for clones that have expanded.

d_gene | j_gene | v_gene | abundance | CDR3aa | CDR3nt
NA | TRBJ1-1 | TRBV12-1 | NA | CASSLSPGVHTEAFF | TGTGCCAGCAGCTTATCACCGGGCGTCCACACTGAAGCTTTCTTT
TRBD2 | TRBJ2-1 | TRBV7-2 | NA | CASSSQPGLAGGGEQFF | TGTGCCAGCAGCTCCCAACCCGGACTAGCGGGAGGAGGTGAGCAGTTCTTC
NA | TRBJ2-3 | TRBV19 | NA | CASSGTGISTDTQYF | TGTGCCAGTAGCGGGACGGGAATTAGCACAGATACGCAGTATTTT
NA | TRBJ1-1 | TRBV19 | NA | CASSMGHPNTEAFF | TGTGCCAGTAGTATGGGACATCCGAACACTGAAGCTTTCTTT
TRBD1 | TRBJ1-5 | TRBV11-2 | NA | CASSSDRYNQPQHF | TGTGCCAGCAGCTCGGACAGGTACAATCAGCCCCAGCATTTT
TRBD1 | TRBJ2-7 | TRBV13 | NA | CASSKGQSSSYEQYF | TGTGCCAGCAGCAAGGGACAGTCCAGCTCCTACGAGCAGTACTTC
NA | TRBJ2-7 | TRBV27 | once | CASSLFVGAREQYF | TGTGCCAGCAGTTTATTTGTCGGGGCGAGAGAGCAGTACTTC
NA | TRBJ1-2 | TRBV5-5 | once | CASSFDPQGTPNYGYTF | TGTGCCAGCAGTTTCGACCCCCAGGGTACCCCTAACTATGGCTACACCTTC
NA | TRBJ2-3 | TRBV11-3 | NA | CASGRASDTQYF | TGTGCCAGCGGAAGGGCCTCAGATACGCAGTATTTT
TRBD1 | TRBJ1-4 | TRBV10-1 | NA | CASSGGQGVVREKLFF | TGCGCCAGCAGTGGAGGACAGGGAGTTGTTCGCGAAAAACTGTTTTTT
NA | TRBJ2-1 | TRBV11-2 | NA | CASSLEAGINSYNEQFF | TGTGCCAGCAGCTTAGAGGCAGGGATAAACTCCTACAATGAGCAGTTCTTC
NA | TRBJ2-1 | TRBV6-2/TRBV6-3 | NA | CASSPKMGGRGLNEQFF | TGTGCCAGCAGCCCCAAGATGGGGGGGCGTGGGCTCAATGAGCAGTTCTTC
TRBD2 | TRBJ2-4 | TRBV2 | once | CASRLGLAAGGKNIQYF | TGTGCCAGCAGGCTGGGACTAGCGGCCGGGGGCAAAAACATTCAGTACTTC
NA | TRBJ1-2 | TRBV6-5 | NA | CASSSKGEGGYTF | TGTGCCAGCAGTTCTAAAGGGGAGGGCGGCTACACCTTC
NA | TRBJ1-1 | TRBV12-3/TRBV12-4 | NA | CASSYGGGTEAFF | TGTGCCAGCAGTTATGGGGGAGGCACTGAAGCTTTCTTT
NA | TRBJ2-2 | TRBV6-6 | NA | CASSRGELFF | TGTGCCAGCAGCCGGGGGGAGCTGTTTTTT
NA | TRBJ2-1 | TRBV7-3 | NA | CASSLEVVSLDEQFF | TGTGCCAGCAGCTTAGAGGTGGTCAGTTTGGATGAGCAGTTCTTC
TRBD1 | TRBJ2-7 | TRBV5-4 | once | CASSVGQGTYEQYF | TGTGCCAGCAGCGTGGGACAGGGAACCTACGAGCAGTACTTC
NA | TRBJ1-2 | TRBV7-8 | NA | CASTSVQGMEGYTF | TGTGCCAGCACCTCAGTGCAGGGGATGGAAGGCTACACCTTC
NA | TRBJ1-4 | TRBV27 | NA | CASSLSRGHPSKNEKLFF | TGTGCCAGCAGTTTATCGAGGGGACACCCGAGCAAGAATGAAAAACTGTTTTTT
TRBD2 | TRBJ2-7 | TRBV19 | NA | CASSITSGRLEQYF | TGTGCCAGTAGTATCACCAGCGGGAGGCTCGAGCAGTACTTC
TRBD1 | TRBJ1-4 | TRBV4-1 | NA | CASSQGDRDEEKLFF | TGCGCCAGCAGCCAAGGGGACAGGGATGAAGAAAAACTGTTTTTT
TRBD1 | TRBJ1-1 | TRBV13 | few | CASSLGSRGRVGFEAFF | TGTGCCAGCAGCTTAGGATCCAGGGGGCGGGTGGGATTCGAAGCTTTCTTT
NA | TRBJ2-7 | TRBV7-2 | once | CASSLGPTKASYEQYF | TGTGCCAGCAGCTTGGGACCAACCAAGGCCTCCTACGAGCAGTACTTC
NA | TRBJ1-4 | TRBV5-1 | NA | CASSPDSTTNEKLFF | TGCGCCAGCAGCCCGGACAGTACAACTAATGAAAAACTGTTTTTT
NA | TRBJ2-1 | TRBV6-4 | NA | CASSDSDSSYNEQFF | TGTGCCAGCAGTGACTCAGATAGCTCCTACAATGAGCAGTTCTTC
NA | TRBJ2-5 | TRBV7-2 | NA | CASSSGVQETQYF | TGTGCCAGCAGCTCCGGGGTTCAGGAGACCCAGTACTTC
TRBD2 | TRBJ2-7 | TRBV3-1/TRBV3-2 | NA | CASSQESGSAYEQYF | TGTGCCAGCAGCCAAGAGAGCGGGAGCGCCTACGAGCAGTACTTC
NA | TRBJ1-1 | TRBV15 | NA | CATSRDNANTEAFF | TGTGCCACCAGCAGAGACAATGCGAACACTGAAGCTTTCTTT
NA | TRBJ1-2 | TRBV6-4 | once | CASSVSPSGAYGYTF | TGTGCCAGCAGTGTCTCCCCGTCAGGGGCCTATGGCTACACCTTC
TRBD2 | TRBJ2-1 | TRBV9 | NA | CASSVTSGRLNEQFF | TGTGCCAGCAGCGTAACTAGCGGCCGGCTGAATGAGCAGTTCTTC
TRBD1 | TRBJ1-2 | TRBV7-3 | NA | CASSLQGADGYTF | TGTGCCAGCAGCTTACAGGGGGCTGATGGCTACACCTTC
NA | TRBJ2-6 | TRBV9 | NA | CASSVGGTGANVLTF | TGTGCCAGCAGCGTAGGCGGAACTGGGGCCAACGTCCTGACTTTC
TRBD2 | TRBJ2-7 | TRBV7-2 | NA | CASSRGGGRVVYEQYF | TGTGCCAGCAGCCGGGGAGGCGGGAGGGTCGTCTACGAGCAGTACTTC
TRBD1 | TRBJ1-1 | TRBV10-3 | NA | CAISNGQGRNAFF | TGTGCCATCAGTAACGGACAGGGGCGCAATGCTTTCTTT
TRBD2 | TRBJ2-3 | TRBV2 | NA | CASSDPAGGVTDTQYF | TGTGCCAGCAGTGATCCAGCGGGAGGAGTCACAGATACGCAGTATTTT
TRBD1 | TRBJ2-7 | TRBV6-5 | NA | CASSYNGQGAYEQYF | TGTGCCAGCAGTTATAACGGACAGGGGGCTTACGAGCAGTACTTC
NA | TRBJ2-3 | TRBV5-1 | few | CASSLVTSKDTQYF | TGCGCCAGCAGCTTGGTTACTAGTAAAGATACGCAGTATTTT
NA | TRBJ1-5 | TRBV19 | once | CASKFQVNQPQHF | TGTGCCAGTAAGTTTCAGGTTAATCAGCCCCAGCATTTT
TRBD2 | TRBJ2-7 | TRBV7-6 | NA | CASSPGTSGKAYEQYF | TGTGCCAGCAGCCCCGGGACTAGCGGGAAGGCCTACGAGCAGTACTTC
TRBD1 | TRBJ1-1 | TRBV5-8 | NA | CASSLGQGRTEAFF | TGTGCCAGCAGCTTGGGACAGGGGAGGACTGAAGCTTTCTTT
NA | TRBJ1-1 | TRBV13 | NA | CASSPTGHPKVTCEAFF | TGTGCCAGCAGCCCCACCGGACATCCCAAAGTCACCTGTGAAGCTTTCTTT
NA | TRBJ1-1 | TRBV18 | NA | CASSPREVRRNTEAFF | TGTGCCAGCTCACCACGGGAAGTCCGCCGGAACACTGAAGCTTTCTTT
NA | TRBJ1-2 | TRBV14 | NA | CASSQERADYGYTF | TGTGCCAGCAGCCAAGAGCGGGCGGACTATGGCTACACCTTC
TRBD1 | TRBJ1-1 | TRBV4-1 | NA | CASSFHRGRNTEAFF | TGCGCCAGCAGCTTCCACAGGGGCCGGAACACTGAAGCTTTCTTT
NA | TRBJ2-7 | TRBV5-6 | many | CASSLRGFIGEQYF | TGTGCCAGCAGCTTACGGGGGTTCATTGGCGAGCAGTACTTC
NA | TRBJ2-1 | TRBV11-1 | NA | CASSLLGNEQFF | TGTGCCAGCAGCTTATTAGGAAATGAGCAGTTCTTC
NA | TRBJ2-7 | TRBV5-1 | NA | CASSFVPPVGNEQYF | TGCGCCAGCAGCTTCGTTCCCCCAGTCGGGAACGAGCAGTACTTC